This T cell receptor beta chain was identified during a study of shared T cell receptors in the human thymus. The method was immunoSEQ multiplex PCR; TCRdb's version includes in-frame clones alone and lacks a portion of them. The table lists about 660,000 clones, around 87% of them singletons. The germline V gene has CDR1 SGHDT and CDR2 YYEEEE. CDR3 length equals 13 residues. The V end lost 1 base, the J end lost 1 base, and 5 bases lay between the germline ends. The table lists this clone with a count of one. The same CDR3 can be traced to other DNA sequences in this sample. These data also formed part of another study, on human thymus T cells. That paper adds: Resections obtained during corrective heart surgery supplied the thymus tissue.

The sequenced sample consisted of thymocytes. The chain employs TRBV5-6 and TRBJ1-1; TRBD1 is a possible D gene (5 bases). The origin of this receptor is a boy in the first two years of life with a congenital heart defect. The CDR3 DNA sequence: TGTGCCAGCAGCTTGACAGGGAACACTGAAGCTTTCTTT. Its translation is CASSLTGNTEAFF.